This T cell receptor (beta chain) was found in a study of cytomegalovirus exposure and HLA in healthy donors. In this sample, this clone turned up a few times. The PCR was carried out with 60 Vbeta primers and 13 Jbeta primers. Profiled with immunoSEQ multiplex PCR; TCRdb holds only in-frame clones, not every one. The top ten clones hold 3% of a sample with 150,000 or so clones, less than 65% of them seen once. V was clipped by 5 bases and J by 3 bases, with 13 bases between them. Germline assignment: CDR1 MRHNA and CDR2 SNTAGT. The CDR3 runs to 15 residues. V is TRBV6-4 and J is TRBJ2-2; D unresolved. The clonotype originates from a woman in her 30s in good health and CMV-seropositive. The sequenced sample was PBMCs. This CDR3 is CASSPDLLYTGELFF. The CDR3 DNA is TGTGCCAGCAGTCCCGACTTACTCTACACCGGGGAGCTGTTTTTT.